This T cell receptor beta chain appears in the sequencing data of a study of T cells in Graves' hyperthyroidism and ophthalmopathy (dated by TCRdb to between 2019 and 2020). At the level of the whole study: Peripheral blood was collected at initial diagnosis, before any treatment. To identify distinguishing TCR V-J signatures, a discovery cohort of about a hundred patients was used, comprising 40 to 45 with Graves' ophthalmopathy and about 59 with stable Graves' hyperthyroidism. An independent validation cohort of under 20 hyperthyroidism patients and some 15 patients who later progressed to ophthalmopathy tested prospective prediction of ophthalmopathy. For training and testing, the 95 to 100 patients in the discovery cohort were randomly divided in a 7:3 ratio. Thyroid tissue and blood T-cell repertoires from more than five Graves' hyperthyroidism patients were also compared in the study. Following sampling, methimazole starting at 30 mg daily was given to hyperthyroidism patients, and high-dose intravenous methylprednisolone was given to ophthalmopathy patients. The paper describes TCR Vbeta CDR3 sequencing of 120 to 150 peripheral blood samples, made up of roughly 40 ophthalmopathy patients, roughly 75 hyperthyroidism patients and roughly 17 progressor patients. The study at large found these results: Most expanded thyroid clonotypes (frequency above 0.001) were also detected in blood, a finding suggesting that blood repertoires may reflect thyroid immune responses. No statistical method was used to fix the sample size in advance, and group allocation was not hidden from the investigators. In cross-validation, a model built on a 13 V-J signature told ophthalmopathy apart from stable hyperthyroidism with approximately 90% sensitivity and roughly 81% specificity, and in testing the same model reached 80%/75%. In validation, the model predicted progression to ophthalmopathy a median of 6.5 months before onset, with 70% to 71% sensitivity and 72.22% specificity.

From its cysteine to its phenylalanine, the CDR3 spans 14 amino acids. Kept here is only the CDR3 DNA, which spans 42 bases and is read in frame from base 1. Between the V and J ends, shortened by 2 bases and 6 bases respectively, the junction contains 11 bases. CDR1 SEHNR and CDR2 FQNEAQ were looked up in the germline V gene (reference sequence). Stable Graves' hyperthyroidism was defined as the absence of progression to ophthalmopathy over 18 months of follow-up. Hyperthyroidism patients were aged 18 to 65 years and newly diagnosed, with disease duration of less than 2 months. The study excluded patients with uncontrolled infections, other autoimmune diseases, pregnancy or lactation. Diagnoses were based on clinical symptoms, serum thyroxine and TRAb, thyroid ultrasound and orbital computed tomography. PBMCs were separated from roughly 9.6 ml of fresh peripheral blood using Ficoll-Paque density gradient centrifugation. Total RNA was extracted using Trizol reagent, and RNA quality was assessed on an Agilent 2100 Bioanalyzer.

Amplification of TCR beta CDR3 regions was carried out from RNA transcripts. The first round of RT-PCR for the TCR CDR3 was performed with the HTBI primer set and the Qiagen OneStep RT-PCR kit. Libraries were constructed in a second round of multiplex PCR, after which size selection and purification were carried out. Libraries were sequenced paired-end with 100 bp reads on an Illumina HiSeq2000. Regarding the original processing steps: SOAPnuke was used to process the raw data, throwing out any read that contained adapters or uncalled bases, had a mean Phred below 15, or lacked an exact constant-primer or identifier match. COPE v1.2.5 was used to merge the high-quality paired reads, and each unique nucleotide sequence was defined as a clonotype. MiTCR v1.1 was used to align the clonotypes against IMGT TRBV, TRBD and TRBJ reference segments. The analysis was restricted to V-J combinations with a frequency above 0.0001, which together covered roughly 99% of the repertoires. The TCS score was defined as the ratio of F50 (clonal expansion) to E x V (chaos), calculated using BLOSUM62-based TCRdist between CDR3 peptides within each V-J. Welch's t-statistics and random forest reduced just over 500 V-J features to under 15, which were used in a naive Bayes classifier (R e1071). In-frame beta chains were kept once TCRdb had trimmed the public reads at Q25 with fastp and called clones with MiXCR. Rows merge per CDR3 protein into single entries with the most common DNA and genes. These V and J calls derive from TCRdb rather than the authors' analysis. This sample lists about 480,000 distinct CDR3 sequences; 13% to 15% were detected once. Of the sample, around 17% is held by the ten largest clones.

This clonotype was detected ten times or more. What this receptor recognizes is not known. Base qualities are missing; no much larger clone stands one base away. In this chain, TRBV7-9 is recombined with TRBJ2-1; a tentative D match to TRBD2 spans 6 bases. This sequence was found in a woman under 30 with Graves' hyperthyroidism. Specimen: blood. CDR3 reads: CASSLSGSLNEQFF. The DNA sequence is given as TGTGCCAGCAGCTTATCCGGGAGCCTCAATGAGCAGTTCTTC.